What follows is one T cell receptor beta chain and its context. Original data processing: By means of reference gene primer amplification, nucleated cell counts were estimated. Method: immunoSEQ multiplex PCR; TCRdb's copy keeps in-frame clones and lacks some. The V and J calls and the clone size are those of that table, but D and trimming were determined from the DNA. The data show a few hundred thousand clones, 70% to 90% seen once. These data originate in a study of blood T cell repertoires in COVID-19. Study summary: Donors in the United States, Italy and Spain gave samples during acute or convalescent COVID-19. T cells, B-cell-depleted T cells, or PBMCs provided the cDNA or gDNA that served as material.

This CDR3 spans 19 amino acids. Per the germline V gene, CDR1 is LNHNV and CDR2 is YYDKDF (reference sequence). With 5 bases clipped from V and 0 bases from J, the junction kept 8 bases outside the gene matches. The rearrangement links TRBV15 to TRBJ2-1, with 15 bases identical to TRBD2. The origin of this receptor is a woman aged 55-69 years with acute or convalescent COVID-19. The sequencing sample was made of peripheral blood. CDR3 DNA sequence: TGTGCCACCAGCCTAGGACTAGCGGGAGGGTCGAGCTCCTACAATGAGCAGTTCTTC. Protein sequence: CATSLGLAGGSSSYNEQFF.